This T cell receptor beta chain was profiled in a study of T cells in Graves' hyperthyroidism and ophthalmopathy. General observations from the study: Ophthalmopathy cases were set apart from stable hyperthyroidism by a 13 V-J model. Researchers found most expanded thyroid clonotypes above 0.001 in blood as well.

From RNA transcripts, TCR beta CDR3 regions were amplified. An initial round of RT-PCR targeting the TCR CDR3 relied on the HTBI primer set. TCRdb recomputed calls from the multiplex PCR reads with MiXCR, one row per CDR3 protein. The sample includes around 390,000 distinct CDR3 sequences, more than 14% of them seen just once. A note on this clonotype: The antigen remains undetermined. One junction end disagrees with the germline gene, perhaps due to a read error.

Orbital computed tomography and thyroid ultrasound, together with serum TRAb and thyroxine and clinical symptoms, were used for diagnoses. The CDR3 spans 20 residues. CDR1 is SGHVS and CDR2 is FNYEAQ in the germline V gene. The gene calls are TRBV7-6 and TRBJ2-2; D perhaps matches TRBD2 (6 bases). Sequencing used blood. The sequence was obtained from a woman in her 30s with Graves' ophthalmopathy. This CDR3 reads CVSSLARYPGSGLNTGELFF. The DNA for the CDR3 is TGTGTCAGCAGCTTAGCGCGATATCCGGGGTCAGGACTAAACACCGGGGAGCTGTTTTTT.